Following are 23 T cell receptor beta chains from one sample sequenced in a study of blood T cells in healthy people across ages. A J-beta primer mix and a sample-barcoded 5' primer were used in a second PCR of about 6 to 12 cycles. Using its own MiXCR run on the 5' RACE reads, TCRdb lists one record per CDR3 protein. The table includes more than 1.4 million distinct CDR3 sequences, roughly 40% detected once. The sequencing sample was made of blood. The receptors come from a woman between 18 and 30 years old in good health.

The rearrangement links TRBV10-2 to TRBJ2-1; 9 nucleotides line up with TRBD2. The CDR3 extends over 15 amino acids. Per the germline V gene, CDR1 is WSHSY and CDR2 is SAAADI. With V trimmed by 2 bases and J by 6 bases, 5 bases remained unmatched. The DNA of the CDR3 is TGCGCCAGCAGTGAGAGGGGGACTAGCCTCAATGAGCAGTTCTTC. It yields the protein CASSERGTSLNEQFF.

This clonotype was seen a few times. The CDR3 loop is CASSRFGGAEAKNIQYF. The DNA of the CDR3 is TGTGCCAGCAGCCGGTTCGGGGGGGCCGAAGCCAAAAACATTCAGTACTTC. The chain recombines TRBV27 with TRBJ2-4; 8 nucleotides agree with TRBD2. Trimming removed 6 bases from V and 0 bases from J; junction bases left unmatched: 10. CDR1 is MNHEY and CDR2 is SMNVEV in the germline V gene (reference sequence). There are 17 residues in the CDR3.

This clonotype came up a few times. The rearrangement links TRBV25-1 to TRBJ2-5; maybe TRBD2 (5 bases). Germline V gene sequence: CDR1 MGHDK, CDR2 SYGVNS. The V end lost 2 bases, the J end lost 4 bases, and 14 bases lay between the germline ends. The CDR3 totals 15 residues. The CDR3 spells CASSEDWLAGETQYF. CDR3 bases: TGTGCCAGCAGTGAAGATTGGCTAGCCGGAGAGACCCAGTACTTC. The full variable domain, rest sourced from reference TRBV25-1 and TRBJ2-5, is EADIYQTPRYLVIGTGKKITLECSQTMGHDKMYWYQQDPGMELHLIHYSYGVNSTEKGDLSSESTVSRIRTEHFPLTLESARPSHTSQYLCASSEDWLAGETQYFGPGTRLLVL.

The chain has TRBV10-3 and TRBJ2-5, with 12 positions matching TRBD2. Germline loops: CDR1 ENHRY, CDR2 SYGVKD. This CDR3 spans 13 amino acids. After removal of 6 bases from V and 11 bases from J, the junction contained 7 bases not matched to a gene. The CDR3 region is CAIRTSGSNEQYF. In DNA form, the CDR3 reads TGTGCCATCAGGACTAGCGGGAGCAATGAGCAGTACTTC.

The chain carries TRBV5-1 and TRBJ2-1; 11 positions match TRBD2. Germline loops: CDR1 SGHRS, CDR2 YFSETQ. V gave up 1 base and J gave up 6 bases; unmatched junction bases: 6. The CDR3 loop spans 16 amino acids. This CDR3 is CASSLWASGGFNEQFF. The CDR3 DNA sequence: TGCGCCAGCAGCTTGTGGGCTAGCGGGGGGTTCAATGAGCAGTTCTTC.

This chain connects TRBV2 to TRBJ2-5; 8 nucleotides align to TRBD2. The CDR3 loop spans 14 amino acids. Germline CDR1 SNHLY, CDR2 FYNNEI. J gave up 11 bases and V 9 bases, and 17 bases lay outside the gene matches. CDR3 DNA sequence: TGTGCCAGTTACTTAGCGGGATCCCACAATGAGCAGTACTTC. Protein: CASYLAGSHNEQYF.

The CDR3 DNA reads TGTGCCAGCAGTTACTCGAGTTTCGGTGAGCAGTACTTC. This sequence encodes CASSYSSFGEQYF. The gene calls are TRBV6-5 and TRBJ2-7, with D uncertain. Trimming removed 0 bases at V and 7 bases at J, with 10 bases between. The CDR3 length is 13 residues. CDR1 is MNHEY and CDR2 is SVGAGI in the germline V gene.

This clonotype was seen a handful of times. The V and J genes are TRBV4-1 and TRBJ1-2; 10 nucleotides agree with TRBD1. The germline CDR1 and CDR2 sequences are MGHRA and YSYEKL. The CDR3 is 16 amino acids. J lost 2 bases, V lost 3 bases, and 6 bases had no gene match. The CDR3 protein is CASSHLWTGGNYGYTF. The CDR3, as DNA: TGCGCCAGCAGCCACCTCTGGACAGGGGGGAACTATGGCTACACCTTC.

This clonotype has just a few counts. The chain couples TRBV20-1 to TRBJ2-7; 7 bases are a match to TRBD1. There are 13 residues in the CDR3. CDR1 DFQATT and CDR2 SNEGSKA come from the germline V gene (reference sequence). Trimming took 3 bases from V and 0 from J; bases not matched to a gene: 2. The DNA of the CDR3 is TGCAGTGCTAGGTACAGGGGCTCCTACGAGCAGTACTTC. As protein: CSARYRGSYEQYF.

The CDR3 DNA reads TGCGCCAGCAGCTCGGGGCAGCCTCCCTCGGGGACAGATACGCAGTATTTT. Translated: CASSSGQPPSGTDTQYF. This chain connects TRBV5-1 to TRBJ2-3; D may match TRBD1 or TRBD2 (5 bases each). CDR1 and CDR2 from the germline V gene are SGHRS and YFSETQ. The V end was cut by 3 bases, the J end by 3 bases, with 20 bases between. CDR3 length: 17 amino acids.

The rearrangement joins TRBV20-1 to TRBJ2-1; 8 bases are shared with TRBD2. V lost 6 bases, J lost 8 bases, and 9 bases stayed unmatched. There are 13 residues in the CDR3. The germline CDR1 and CDR2 sequences are DFQATT and SNEGSKA (reference sequence). The chain's CDR3 is CSALTSGGDEQFF. The CDR3, as DNA: TGCAGTGCCTTAACTAGCGGTGGCGATGAGCAGTTCTTC.

The CDR3 DNA follows: TGTGCCAGCAGCCCTACAGACAGGGGGCAGGCAGATACGCAGTATTTT. Its translation is CASSPTDRGQADTQYF. V is TRBV3-1 and J is TRBJ2-3; 10 nucleotides match TRBD1. J lost 4 bases, V lost 4 bases, and 8 bases had no gene match. The germline gives CDR1 LGHDT, CDR2 YNNKEL (reference sequence). The CDR3 sequence is 16 residues long.

The chain carries TRBV10-1 and TRBJ2-1, with a possible D match to TRBD2 (6 bases). CDR1 and CDR2 (germline): WNHNN, SYGVQD (reference sequence). The CDR3 extends over 14 amino acids. V was trimmed by 6 bases and J by 5 bases, leaving 14 bases between them. The CDR3 is CASRTRRPHNEQFF. In DNA, the CDR3 is TGCGCCAGCAGGACTAGACGCCCCCACAATGAGCAGTTCTTC.

This chain connects TRBV6-5 to TRBJ1-2, with a possible D match to TRBD1 (6 bases). Trimming removed 6 bases from V and 4 bases from J, with 15 bases in between. The V gene's germline CDR1 is MNHEY and CDR2 SVGAGI. CDR3 size: 14 residues. CDR3 sequence: CASSPQGRPYGYTF. The CDR3 DNA sequence: TGTGCCAGCAGCCCGCAGGGGCGCCCCTATGGCTACACCTTC.

The V call is TRBV5-1, the J call TRBJ2-1; the D gene is possibly TRBD1 (6 bases). The ends were cut back, 0 bases at V and 6 bases at J, with 7 bases in the middle. Germline CDR1 SGHRS, CDR2 YFSETQ. This CDR3 region has 13 residues. CDR3 in amino acids: CASSLGDINEQFF. The CDR3 region has the DNA TGCGCCAGCAGCTTGGGGGACATCAATGAGCAGTTCTTC.

This chain uses TRBV4-1 with TRBJ2-6, with D unresolved. V was cut by 0 bases and J by 0 bases, with 6 bases left in between. Germline-derived CDR1 and CDR2 are MGHRA and YSYEKL. The CDR3 consists of 16 residues. This CDR3 is CASSQDSFSGANVLTF. CDR3 bases: TGCGCCAGCAGCCAAGACAGTTTCTCTGGGGCCAACGTCCTGACTTTC.

This clonotype was recorded a few times. This chain connects TRBV20-1 to TRBJ2-3; a weak D match, TRBD2 (6 bases). V was pared by 5 bases and J by 1 base, with 16 bases between. The CDR3 totals 15 residues. Germline CDR1 DFQATT, CDR2 SNEGSKA (reference sequence). The CDR3 spells CSAPEAASGTDTQYF. The CDR3 DNA is TGCAGTGCTCCCGAGGCGGCTAGCGGCACAGATACGCAGTATTTT.

This clonotype showed up just a few times. The chain combines TRBV6-1 with TRBJ2-7; D is perhaps TRBD2 (6 bases). The CDR3 covers 14 residues. From germline, CDR1 is MNHNS and CDR2 SASEGT. V was shortened by 5 bases and J by 0 bases, with 11 bases between the two germline ends. This CDR3 is CASSTGLASYEQYF. Written as DNA, the CDR3 is TGTGCCAGCAGTACGGGACTTGCCTCCTACGAGCAGTACTTC.

The chain joins TRBV20-1 to TRBJ1-2; possibly TRBD1 for D (6 bases). With 1 base removed from V and 3 bases from J, the gap between germline ends came to 12 bases. The V gene's germline CDR1 is DFQATT and CDR2 SNEGSKA (reference sequence). The CDR3 loop spans 14 amino acids. The DNA for the CDR3 is TGCAGTGCTAGAGGAGGGGGGTGGGACTATGGCTACACCTTC. Translating it yields CSARGGGWDYGYTF.

The gene calls are TRBV30 and TRBJ1-2, with D possibly TRBD1 on 6 matching bases. This CDR3 is built from 15 residues. The germline V gene has CDR1 GTSNPN and CDR2 SVGIG (reference sequence). Trimming took 3 bases from V and 5 from J, leaving 19 bases between them. CDR3 nucleotide sequence: TGTGCCTGGAGCATCACAGGGAATTACTTGTATGGCTACACCTTC. This encodes CAWSITGNYLYGYTF.

This clonotype was detected only a few times. The chain recombines TRBV6-6 with TRBJ1-5, with 8 bases aligning to TRBD1. Germline V gene sequence: CDR1 MNHNY, CDR2 SVGAGI (reference sequence). The ends lost 6 bases at V and 4 bases at J; junction bases unmatched: 5. The CDR3 runs to 14 residues. The CDR3 protein is CASSRDRINQPQHF. Here the CDR3 DNA reads TGTGCCAGCAGCCGGGACAGGATAAATCAGCCCCAGCATTTT.

The chain employs TRBV6-5 and TRBJ1-5; D not certain. The germline V and J ends were trimmed by 0 bases and 0 bases, with 6 bases remaining between them. Germline V gives CDR1 MNHEY, CDR2 SVGAGI. The length of the CDR3 is 15 residues. CDR3 in DNA: TGTGCCAGCAGTTACTCCGTTAATAGCAATCAGCCCCAGCATTTT. This translates into CASSYSVNSNQPQHF.

This clonotype turned up a few times. The chain joins TRBV5-1 to TRBJ2-7, with D perhaps matching TRBD1 (5 bases). V shed 2 bases and J shed 0 bases, with 9 bases lying between them. Germline loops: CDR1 SGHRS, CDR2 YFSETQ. This CDR3 is 14 amino acids long. CDR3 coding DNA: TGCGCCAGCAGCTTATTGGGGCCCTCCTACGAGCAGTACTTC. Amino acids: CASSLLGPSYEQYF.